The 6 T cell receptor beta chains reported below all come from one sample, sequenced in a study of shared clonotypes between healthy human individuals. Assay used: immunoSEQ multiplex PCR; TCRdb lists only in-frame clones, some missing. The sample has 1.6 million or so clones; roughly 97% are singletons. Source material: naive CD4+ T cells sorted from blood. This sample's subset: CD45RA+ positively selected. The receptors shown here come from a man aged 25-45 years in good health.

V is TRBV11-2 and J is TRBJ2-5; 16 bases align to TRBD2. The CDR3 loop spans 16 amino acids. Germline lookup yields CDR1 SGHAT and CDR2 FQNNGV. With 4 bases clipped from V and 4 bases from J, the junction kept 3 bases outside the gene matches. The chain's CDR3 is CASSSGLAGGAETQYF. Here the CDR3 DNA reads TGTGCCAGCAGCTCGGGACTAGCGGGAGGGGCAGAGACCCAGTACTTC.

The DNA of the CDR3 is TGTGCCACCAGCAAGCTAGGTGGTTCCCTATACAATGAGCAGTTCTTC. Its translation: CATSKLGGSLYNEQFF. V and J are TRBV15 and TRBJ2-1; D is unclear. The CDR3 has 16 amino acids. With 4 bases removed from V and 4 bases from J, the gap between germline ends came to 17 bases. Germline V gives CDR1 LNHNV, CDR2 YYDKDF (reference sequence).

This rearrangement joins TRBV5-5 to TRBJ1-5; D unclear. Per germline, CDR1 SGHKS and CDR2 YYEKEE (reference sequence). V was shortened by 1 base and J by 7 bases, with 12 bases between the two germline ends. The CDR3 loop spans 14 amino acids. The CDR3 here is CASSLSVSEQPQHF. The CDR3 coding sequence is TGTGCCAGCAGCTTGTCTGTGAGTGAGCAGCCCCAGCATTTT.

The chain is built from TRBV5-4 and TRBJ2-3, with TRBD2 as a possible D gene (5 bases). CDR1 and CDR2 (germline): SGHNT, YYREEE (reference sequence). The CDR3 runs 13 residues. V shed 6 bases and J shed 6 bases, with 14 bases lying between them. The CDR3 sequence is CASNDVGGDTQYF. The CDR3 nucleotides are TGTGCCAGCAACGACGTAGGAGGTGATACGCAGTATTTT. The variable domain in full, completed from reference TRBV5-4 and TRBJ2-3, reads ETGVTQSPTHLIKTRGQQVTLRCSSQSGHNTVSWYQQALGQGPQFIFQYYREEENGRGNFPPRFSGLQFPNYSSELNVNALELDDSALYLCASNDVGGDTQYFGPGTRLTVL.

The gene calls are TRBV4-1 and TRBJ1-5; D gene ambiguous. Germline lookup yields CDR1 MGHRA and CDR2 YSYEKL. CDR3 size: 14 residues. Trimming stripped 3 bases from V and 5 bases from J, with 11 bases between. The CDR3 region has the DNA TGCGCCAGCAGCCAGCATATGGACTATCAGCCCCAGCATTTT. Protein sequence: CASSQHMDYQPQHF.

Points on this clone: Other DNA variants within this sample encode the same CDR3. The chain carries TRBV18 and TRBJ2-1; D remains ambiguous. In germline, CDR1 is KGHSH, CDR2 LQKENI. Trimming cost V 1 base and J 5 bases, with 6 bases left between them. The CDR3 covers 13 residues. Here the CDR3 DNA reads TGTGCCAGCTCACCACGCGGAAACAATGAGCAGTTCTTC. It specifies CASSPRGNNEQFF.